What follows is one T cell receptor (beta chain) and its context. The sample comes from a study of T cell responses to AZD1222 COVID-19 vaccine. V lost 0 bases and J 14 bases, leaving 16 bases between the germline ends. CDR1 is SNHLY and CDR2 is FYNNEI in the germline V gene. The length of the CDR3 is 13 residues. The data were produced by immunoSEQ multiplex PCR, yet TCRdb's version contains in-frame clones alone and is incomplete. The table has roughly 200,000 clones, 80% to 95% seen once; the top ten hold 0.8% to 1.3%. The chain has TRBV2 and TRBJ1-1; D unresolved. This receptor was identified in an adult who received the MenACWY meningococcal vaccine as a control. The sample consisted of peripheral blood, taken 28 days after the second dose of the MenACWY control vaccine. CDR3 DNA sequence: TGTGCCAGCAGTGAAGCGCTTATGGGAGGCGGATTCTTT. This gives the protein CASSEALMGGGFF.